These 13 T cell receptor beta chains originate from one sample sequenced in a study of blood T cell repertoires in COVID-19. Clones were sequenced by immunoSEQ multiplex PCR, and TCRdb holds only the in-frame ones, with some missing. The table has approximately 150,000 clones, about 83% seen once. Material for sequencing was PBMCs or T cells enriched from blood (not recorded which). The receptors derive from a woman between 50 and 59 years old with acute COVID-19.

This sequence joins TRBV3-1 (or the pseudogene TRBV3-2) and TRBJ2-2, with D unclear. CDR1 is LGHDT and CDR2 is YNNKEL in the germline V gene (reference sequence). Trimming shortened V by 2 bases and J by 2 bases, and 6 bases separated the two germline ends. This CDR3 region has 14 residues. CDR3 bases: TGTGCCAGCAGCCAACACAGAAACACCGGGGAGCTGTTTTTT. Translating it yields CASSQHRNTGELFF.

The V and J genes are TRBV11-3 and TRBJ2-1, with TRBD1 as a possible D gene (6 bases). Trimming removed 3 bases from V and 4 bases from J, with 7 bases in between. The CDR3 has 13 amino acids. Germline V gene sequence: CDR1 SGHNT, CDR2 YENEEA. The CDR3 sequence: CASSFGQYNEQFF. CDR3 coding DNA: TGTGCCAGCAGCTTTGGACAGTACAATGAGCAGTTCTTC.

The chain is built from TRBV5-5 and TRBJ1-1, with unresolved D. Trimming cost V 3 bases and J 1 base, with 7 bases left between them. This CDR3 has 13 residues. Germline CDR1 reads SGHKS; CDR2 reads YYEKEE (reference sequence). CDR3 DNA: TGTGCCAGCAGCTACGGAGCGAACACTGAAGCTTTCTTT. Its translation: CASSYGANTEAFF.

The gene calls are TRBV20-1 and TRBJ2-1; D gene ambiguous. From germline, CDR1 is DFQATT and CDR2 SNEGSKA (reference sequence). This CDR3 has 11 residues. Between the trimmed V and J ends, which lost 7 bases and 3 bases, there was a span of 7 bases. This CDR3 is CSGNFYNEQFF. The DNA for the CDR3 is TGCAGTGGTAACTTCTACAATGAGCAGTTCTTC.

V and J are TRBV7-9 and TRBJ2-7; D perhaps matches TRBD1 (6 bases). This CDR3 has 15 residues. The V and J ends lost 2 bases and 0 bases respectively, with 11 bases between them. CDR1 and CDR2 (germline): SEHNR, FQNEAQ (reference sequence). The CDR3, as DNA: TGTGCCAGCAGCTTAAGCCAGGGGTACTCCTACGAGCAGTACTTC. Amino acid sequence: CASSLSQGYSYEQYF.

The chain links TRBV5-8 to TRBJ2-1; D is undetermined. V was trimmed by 2 bases and J by 0 bases, leaving 6 bases between them. CDR1 and CDR2 from the germline V gene are SGHTS and YDEGEE. The CDR3 covers 14 residues. The CDR3 loop reads CASSLQSSYNEQFF. The CDR3 coding sequence is TGTGCCAGCAGCTTACAGAGCTCCTACAATGAGCAGTTCTTC.

The chain links TRBV5-6 to TRBJ1-3; 10 bases line up with TRBD1. Germline CDR1 and CDR2: SGHDT and YYEEEE. The V gene end was trimmed by 4 bases and the J gene end by 3 bases; junction bases not matched to a gene: 10. The CDR3 spans 17 residues. The CDR3 loop is CASSASTGGSFGNTIYF. The CDR3 bases are TGTGCCAGCAGCGCGTCGACAGGGGGCTCTTTTGGAAACACCATATATTTT.

There are a few counts of this clone. The CDR3 is CASSPGGSGTRYNEQFF. Here the CDR3 DNA reads TGTGCCAGCAGCCCGGGCGGGAGTGGAACGAGGTACAATGAGCAGTTCTTC. The chain uses TRBV7-9 and TRBJ2-1; 7 bases map to TRBD2. The germline gives CDR1 SEHNR, CDR2 FQNEAQ (reference sequence). The CDR3 length is 17 residues. V shed 5 bases and J 4 bases; nucleotides not matched to a gene: 14.

The chain carries TRBV18 and TRBJ1-1; 7 bases are shared with TRBD1. The trim removed 8 bases at V and 0 bases at J, leaving 3 bases unmatched. The CDR3 is 13 amino acids. The germline CDR1 and CDR2 sequences are KGHSH and LQKENI. CDR3 sequence reads: CASRQGMNTEAFF. The CDR3 DNA is TGTGCCAGCCGACAGGGTATGAACACTGAAGCTTTCTTT.

V gene TRBV5-8 combines with J gene TRBJ2-2; 7 bases are a match to TRBD1. The junction had 9 bases not matched to a gene; V was cut back by 4 bases and J by 0 bases. CDR1 and CDR2 from the germline V gene are SGHTS and YDEGEE. This CDR3 is built from 17 residues. The CDR3 DNA reads as TGTGCCAGCAGCCATACTGCCGGGACAGCGAACACCGGGGAGCTGTTTTTT. Its translation is CASSHTAGTANTGELFF.

The chain combines TRBV7-9 with TRBJ2-3, with 7 bases matching TRBD2. Germline CDR1 is SEHNR and CDR2 is FQNEAQ (reference sequence). J lost 6 bases, V lost 5 bases, and 17 bases had no gene match. The CDR3 runs to 17 residues. DNA for the CDR3: TGTGCCAGCAGCCCCCGGAGGGGCTCCTTGGGAGGGGATACGCAGTATTTT. Translation gives CASSPRRGSLGGDTQYF.

V and J are TRBV7-9 and TRBJ2-2; D not resolved. With 3 bases removed from V and 7 bases from J, the gap between germline ends came to 12 bases. CDR3 length: 14 amino acids. CDR1 SEHNR and CDR2 FQNEAQ come from the germline V gene (reference sequence). In DNA form, the CDR3 reads TGTGCCAGCAGCTTGGTTGCGGTCAGCGGGGAGCTGTTTTTT. Protein sequence: CASSLVAVSGELFF.

Written as DNA, the CDR3 is TGTGCCAGCAGTCCAGGGGGCAGGCCTGAAGCTTTCTTT. Its translation is CASSPGGRPEAFF. The chain is built from TRBV3-1 (or the pseudogene TRBV3-2) and TRBJ1-1; 8 bases are a match to TRBD1. With 6 bases clipped from V and 6 bases from J, the junction kept 6 bases outside the gene matches. The V gene's germline CDR1 is LGHDT and CDR2 YNNKEL (reference sequence). The CDR3 sequence is 13 residues long.